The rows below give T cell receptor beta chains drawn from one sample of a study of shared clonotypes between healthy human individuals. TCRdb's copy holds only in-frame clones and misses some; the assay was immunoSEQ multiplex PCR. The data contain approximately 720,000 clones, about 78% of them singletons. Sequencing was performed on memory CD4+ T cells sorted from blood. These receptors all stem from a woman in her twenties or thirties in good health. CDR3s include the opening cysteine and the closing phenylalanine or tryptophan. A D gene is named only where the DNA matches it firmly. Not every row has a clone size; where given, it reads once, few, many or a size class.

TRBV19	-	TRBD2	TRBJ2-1	TGTGCCAGTAGTTTCGAGCGGGAGGGTCGTGAGCAGTTCTTC	CASSFEREGREQFF
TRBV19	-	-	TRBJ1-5	TGTGCCAGTAATCCAGGGGCAGGAGGTCAGCCCCAGCATTTT	CASNPGAGGQPQHF
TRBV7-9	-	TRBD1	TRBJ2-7	TGTGCCAGCAGCGCGGGACAGGGCAAAGGCTACGAGCAGTACTTC	CASSAGQGKGYEQYF
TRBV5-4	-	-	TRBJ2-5	TGTGCCAGCAGCTTCAGCACTCAGGAAAAGACCCAGTACTTC	CASSFSTQEKTQYF
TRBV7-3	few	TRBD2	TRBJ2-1	TGTGCCAGCAGCGATATGGGACTAGCGGGAAATGAGCAGTTCTTC	CASSDMGLAGNEQFF
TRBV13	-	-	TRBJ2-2	TGTGCCAGCAGCTTAGGGGGGTCCACCCTATACGGGGAGCTGTTTTTT	CASSLGGSTLYGELFF
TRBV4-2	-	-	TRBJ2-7	TGTGCCAGCCAGAATAACCTGGCGGGGTCCGACGAGCAGTACTTC	CASQNNLAGSDEQYF
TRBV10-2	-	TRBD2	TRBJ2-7	TGCGCCAGCAGTACGACTAGCGGCCCCTACGAGCAGTACTTC	CASSTTSGPYEQYF
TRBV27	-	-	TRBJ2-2	TGTGCCAGCAGTTCTCCAGCCACGACCGGGGAGCTGTTTTTT	CASSSPATTGELFF
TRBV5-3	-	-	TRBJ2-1	TGTGCCAGAAGCTTGGCGGTCGACAATGAGCAGTTCTTC	CARSLAVDNEQFF
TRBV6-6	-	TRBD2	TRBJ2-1	TGTGCCAGCAGTAGACTAGCGGGTGTTAATGAGCAGTTCTTC	CASSRLAGVNEQFF
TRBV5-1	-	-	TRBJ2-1	TGCGCCAGCAGCTTGGACAGCGTTGGATACAATGAGCAGTTCTTC	CASSLDSVGYNEQFF
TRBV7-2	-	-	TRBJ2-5	TGTGCCAGCAGCTCCCAAATCCAAGAGACCCAGTACTTC	CASSSQIQETQYF
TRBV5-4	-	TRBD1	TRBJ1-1	TGTGCCAGCAGCAGTGACAGGGTGAACACTGAAGCTTTCTTT	CASSSDRVNTEAFF
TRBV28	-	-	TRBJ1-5	TGTGCCAGCAGCCATGATAGCAATCAGCCCCAGCATTTT	CASSHDSNQPQHF
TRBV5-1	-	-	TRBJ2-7	TGCGCCAGCAGCCCCCGTCAGGACGACTACGAGCAGTACTTC	CASSPRQDDYEQYF
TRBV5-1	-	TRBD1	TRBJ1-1	TGCGCCAGCAGCTTGGCGACAGGGCCGAACACTGAAGCTTTCTTT	CASSLATGPNTEAFF
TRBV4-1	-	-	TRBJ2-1	TGCGCCAGCAGCTACGGACTCTATTACAATGAGCAGTTCTTC	CASSYGLYYNEQFF
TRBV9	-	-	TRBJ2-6	TGTGCCAGCAGCGGAGAGGACAGTCGCAACTCTGGGGCCAACGTCCTGACTTTC	CASSGEDSRNSGANVLTF